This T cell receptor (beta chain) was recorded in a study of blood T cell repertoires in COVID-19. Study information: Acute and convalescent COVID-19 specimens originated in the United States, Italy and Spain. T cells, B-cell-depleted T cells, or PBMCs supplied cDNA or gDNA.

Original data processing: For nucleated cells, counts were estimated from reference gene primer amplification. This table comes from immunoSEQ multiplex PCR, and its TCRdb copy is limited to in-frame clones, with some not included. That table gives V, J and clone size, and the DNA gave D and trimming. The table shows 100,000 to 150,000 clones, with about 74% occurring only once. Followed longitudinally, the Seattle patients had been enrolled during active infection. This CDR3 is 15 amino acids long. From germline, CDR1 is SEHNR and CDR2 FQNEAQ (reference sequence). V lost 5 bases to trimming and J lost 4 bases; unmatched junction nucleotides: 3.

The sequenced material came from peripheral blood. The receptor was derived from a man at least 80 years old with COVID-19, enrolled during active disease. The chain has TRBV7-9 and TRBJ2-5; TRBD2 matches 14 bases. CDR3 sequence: CASSQTSGGVETQYF. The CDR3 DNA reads TGTGCCAGCAGCCAGACTAGCGGGGGGGTAGAGACCCAGTACTTC.